This TCR beta chain was sequenced in a study of blood T cell repertoires in COVID-19. The protocol was immunoSEQ multiplex PCR, while the TCRdb copy is restricted to in-frame clones and leaves out a portion. The sample holds 150,000 or so clones, 75% to 80% seen once. V was pared by 2 bases and J by 10 bases, with 9 bases between. Germline V gives CDR1 SGHDN, CDR2 FVKESK. The CDR3 is 13 amino acids. This receptor was taken from a woman between 45 and 65 years old who had recovered from COVID-19. The rearrangement joins TRBV14 to TRBJ1-6, with D tentatively TRBD1 (5 bases). The sequenced material came from PBMCs or T cells enriched from blood (not recorded which). This CDR3 is CASSQQGGSPLHF. CDR3 DNA: TGTGCCAGCAGCCAACAGGGAGGGTCACCCCTCCACTTT.